This paragraph reports one TCR beta chain. Authors' processing steps: Amplification with reference gene primers provided the estimates of nucleated cell counts. Only in-frame clones appear in the TCRdb table, and some are missing; sequencing was by immunoSEQ multiplex PCR. D and trimming were read from the DNA, whereas the V and J calls and clone size are those reported in that table. Of 45,000 to 60,000 clones detected, around 93% appear once; the ten largest clones hold about 3.1%. This sample was included in a study of blood T cell repertoires in COVID-19. Study-wide background: Acute and convalescent COVID-19 samples came from the United States, Italy and Spain. PBMCs, B-cell-depleted T cells, or T cells were the source of the cDNA or gDNA that made up the material.

Specimen: peripheral blood. The sequence was collected from a man aged 45-65 years with acute or convalescent COVID-19.

The CDR3 sequence is CASSPSRTESSGNTIYF. The CDR3 nucleotides are TGCGCCAGCAGCCCCTCTCGGACAGAGAGCTCTGGAAACACCATATATTTT. V gene TRBV5-1 combines with J gene TRBJ1-3; TRBD1 might be the D (6 bases). The CDR3 length is 17 residues. Germline CDR1 SGHRS, CDR2 YFSETQ. V was pared by 4 bases and J by 0 bases, with 17 bases between.